The rows below give T cell receptor beta chains drawn from one sample of a study of blood T cell repertoires in COVID-19. Clones were sequenced by immunoSEQ multiplex PCR, and TCRdb holds only the in-frame ones, with some missing. The repertoire holds roughly 45,000 clones, with over 75% as singletons. Material for sequencing was peripheral blood. The source of these receptors is a woman at least 80 years old with COVID-19, enrolled during active disease. Each CDR3 is given with its conserved first and last residue. The D gene is left open where the match is weak. Some rows have no size entry. The others give once, few or many, or a class for an expanded clone.

J gene: TRBJ1-6
D gene: TRBD1
V gene: TRBV2
clone size: few
CDR3 protein: CASSEPWTGPNSPLHF
CDR3 DNA: TGTGCCAGCAGCGAACCTTGGACAGGGCCTAATTCACCCCTCCACTTT

J gene: TRBJ2-2
D gene: -
V gene: TRBV19
clone size: -
CDR3 protein: CASSISGTGELFF
CDR3 DNA: TGTGCCAGTAGTATTTCCGGCACCGGGGAGCTGTTTTTT

J gene: TRBJ2-3
D gene: TRBD2
V gene: TRBV4-1
clone size: -
CDR3 protein: CASSLERGAEADTQYF
CDR3 DNA: TGCGCCAGCAGCCTCGAGCGGGGGGCCGAGGCAGATACGCAGTATTTT

J gene: TRBJ1-5
D gene: -
V gene: TRBV30
clone size: -
CDR3 protein: CAWSVGGFVQPQHF
CDR3 DNA: TGTGCCTGGAGTGTGGGGGGATTCGTTCAGCCCCAGCATTTT

J gene: TRBJ2-3
D gene: TRBD1
V gene: TRBV20-1
clone size: -
CDR3 protein: CSASLGQGADTQYF
CDR3 DNA: TGCAGTGCTAGTTTGGGACAGGGGGCAGATACGCAGTATTTT

J gene: TRBJ1-5
D gene: TRBD1
V gene: TRBV18
clone size: -
CDR3 protein: CASSAGQGNQPQHF
CDR3 DNA: TGTGCCAGCTCAGCTGGACAGGGGAATCAGCCCCAGCATTTT

J gene: TRBJ1-2
D gene: TRBD1
V gene: TRBV6-5
clone size: -
CDR3 protein: CASSYNRGSGYGYTF
CDR3 DNA: TGTGCCAGCAGTTATAACAGGGGCTCGGGCTATGGCTACACCTTC

J gene: TRBJ1-4
D gene: -
V gene: TRBV5-6
clone size: few
CDR3 protein: CASSSEPGRGEKLFF
CDR3 DNA: TGTGCCAGCAGCTCCGAACCCGGGAGAGGGGAAAAACTGTTTTTT

J gene: TRBJ1-2
D gene: -
V gene: TRBV6-5
clone size: once
CDR3 protein: CASSYEADYGYTF
CDR3 DNA: TGTGCCAGCAGTTACGAGGCTGACTATGGCTACACCTTC

J gene: TRBJ1-1
D gene: -
V gene: TRBV29-1
clone size: -
CDR3 protein: CSVEGPGPVWAEAFF
CDR3 DNA: TGCAGCGTTGAGGGCCCAGGGCCCGTGTGGGCTGAAGCTTTCTTT

J gene: TRBJ2-6
D gene: TRBD1
V gene: TRBV24-1
clone size: -
CDR3 protein: CATEVGGQGITGANVLTF
CDR3 DNA: TGTGCCACCGAAGTCGGGGGACAGGGGATAACCGGGGCCAACGTCCTGACTTTC

J gene: TRBJ1-2
D gene: TRBD1
V gene: TRBV7-9
clone size: -
CDR3 protein: CASSSPSQGVDGYTF
CDR3 DNA: TGTGCCAGCAGCTCCCCTTCACAGGGGGTGGATGGCTACACCTTC

J gene: TRBJ1-2
D gene: -
V gene: TRBV11-2
clone size: -
CDR3 protein: CASRPGNRLGGYTF
CDR3 DNA: TGTGCCAGCAGACCGGGGAACCGCTTAGGGGGCTACACCTTC

J gene: TRBJ2-3
D gene: TRBD2
V gene: TRBV11-3
clone size: -
CDR3 protein: CASSFGNSGMADTQYF
CDR3 DNA: TGTGCCAGCAGCTTCGGGAATAGCGGGATGGCAGATACGCAGTATTTT

J gene: TRBJ2-3
D gene: -
V gene: TRBV7-2
clone size: -
CDR3 protein: CASSPLGGTLADTQYF
CDR3 DNA: TGTGCCAGCAGCCCCCTAGGAGGGACTTTGGCAGATACGCAGTATTTT

J gene: TRBJ1-5
D gene: -
V gene: TRBV18
clone size: -
CDR3 protein: CASATGPSNQPQHF
CDR3 DNA: TGTGCCAGCGCAACAGGGCCCAGCAATCAGCCCCAGCATTTT

J gene: TRBJ2-2
D gene: -
V gene: TRBV18
clone size: -
CDR3 protein: CASSPDTAGELFF
CDR3 DNA: TGTGCCAGCTCTCCCGACACAGCCGGGGAGCTGTTTTTT

J gene: TRBJ2-2
D gene: -
V gene: TRBV5-1
clone size: -
CDR3 protein: CASSSTGELFF
CDR3 DNA: TGCGCCAGCAGCTCAACCGGGGAGCTGTTTTTT

J gene: TRBJ2-2
D gene: TRBD2
V gene: TRBV7-9
clone size: -
CDR3 protein: CASSRPGLAGGQSTGELFF
CDR3 DNA: TGTGCCAGCAGCCGACCGGGACTAGCGGGGGGGCAGAGCACCGGGGAGCTGTTTTTT

J gene: TRBJ1-1
D gene: -
V gene: TRBV3-1/TRBV3-2
clone size: -
CDR3 protein: CASSPPGTMRRTEAFF
CDR3 DNA: TGTGCCAGCAGCCCCCCGGGGACAATGCGCCGCACTGAAGCTTTCTTT

J gene: TRBJ1-5
D gene: TRBD1
V gene: TRBV18
clone size: few
CDR3 protein: CASSPLGTGDQPQHF
CDR3 DNA: TGTGCCAGCTCACCCCTTGGGACAGGGGATCAGCCCCAGCATTTT

J gene: TRBJ1-1
D gene: TRBD1
V gene: TRBV10-3
clone size: -
CDR3 protein: CAISVKQGVGAFF
CDR3 DNA: TGTGCCATCAGTGTGAAACAGGGGGTCGGAGCTTTCTTT

J gene: TRBJ2-7
D gene: -
V gene: TRBV6-1
clone size: once
CDR3 protein: CASSGVNRGRRSYEQYF
CDR3 DNA: TGTGCCAGCAGTGGGGTGAATCGAGGGAGACGCTCCTACGAGCAGTACTTC

J gene: TRBJ2-7
D gene: TRBD1
V gene: TRBV19
clone size: -
CDR3 protein: CASRDGTAYEQYF
CDR3 DNA: TGTGCCAGTAGGGACGGGACAGCCTACGAGCAGTACTTC

J gene: TRBJ2-2
D gene: -
V gene: TRBV6-6
clone size: -
CDR3 protein: CASRQNANTGELFF
CDR3 DNA: TGTGCCAGCAGACAGAACGCGAACACCGGGGAGCTGTTTTTT

J gene: TRBJ2-7
D gene: TRBD1
V gene: TRBV13
clone size: -
CDR3 protein: CASSLGFGDRSYEQYF
CDR3 DNA: TGTGCCAGCAGCTTAGGTTTTGGGGACAGATCCTACGAGCAGTACTTC

J gene: TRBJ2-3
D gene: -
V gene: TRBV10-3
clone size: once
CDR3 protein: CAIKPGQTTDTQYF
CDR3 DNA: TGTGCCATCAAACCGGGACAAACCACAGATACGCAGTATTTT

J gene: TRBJ1-5
D gene: -
V gene: TRBV2
clone size: -
CDR3 protein: CASKQNPINQPQHF
CDR3 DNA: TGTGCCAGCAAACAGAACCCAATCAATCAGCCCCAGCATTTT

J gene: TRBJ2-1
D gene: -
V gene: TRBV3-1/TRBV3-2
clone size: few
CDR3 protein: CASTPGLPRGEQFF
CDR3 DNA: TGTGCCAGCACTCCGGGACTCCCTCGGGGGGAGCAGTTCTTC